Reported below is one TCR beta chain. The sample comes from a study of blood T cell repertoires in COVID-19. Study details: Italy, Spain and the United States were the sources of the convalescent and acute COVID-19 samples. Sample material is recorded as cDNA or gDNA derived from T cells, B-cell-depleted T cells, or PBMCs.

There are 15 residues in the CDR3. The ends lost 5 bases at V and 8 bases at J; junction bases unmatched: 10. The germline V gene has CDR1 SGHAT and CDR2 FQNNGV. Authors' processing steps: Estimation of nucleated cell counts relied on the amplification of reference gene primers. Sequencing was performed with immunoSEQ multiplex PCR; in TCRdb, only in-frame clones are kept and a portion is missing. V and J calls and clone size follow that table, whereas D and trimming were derived from the DNA. Found here are roughly 60,000 clones, approximately 86% of them singletons; the top ten hold less than 1.5%.

The sequencing input was peripheral blood. This TCR came from a man between 35 and 55 years old with acute or convalescent COVID-19. The chain combines TRBV11-2 with TRBJ1-4; 8 positions agree with TRBD1. As DNA, the CDR3 is TGTGCCAGCAGCCAACTGGACAGGGATGGCGAAAAACTGTTTTTT. It translates to CASSQLDRDGEKLFF.